These T cell receptor beta chains were read from a single sample in a study of Graves' ophthalmopathy and Graves' hyperthyroidism. From the multiplex PCR reads, TCRdb called clonotypes with MiXCR, one entry per CDR3 protein. The table shows 500,000 to 600,000 distinct CDR3 sequences, with under 40% occurring only once. The sequenced material came from peripheral blood or thyroid tissue (not recorded which). These receptors were obtained from an adult man with Graves' hyperthyroidism. The CDR3 runs from the conserved cysteine through the conserved F or W. Each record gives: V gene, clone size, J gene, CDR3 protein. Clone size appears in some rows only: once, few, many, or a class for an expanded clone.

TRBV5-4	many	TRBJ1-1	CASSTGFNTEAFF
TRBV12-3/TRBV12-4	.	TRBJ2-3	CASSDPGQNTDTQYF
TRBV10-2	.	TRBJ1-2	CASSSTEGIYGYTF
TRBV29-1	many	TRBJ2-7	CSVVRGGSPLIGEQYF
TRBV10-3	once	TRBJ2-5	CAIGLAGGKETQYF
TRBV5-1	few	TRBJ2-6	CASSLGFGSGANVLTF
TRBV7-8	many	TRBJ2-5	CASSLREGPWQETQYF
TRBV2	many	TRBJ2-7	CASRTGISYEQYF
TRBV7-9	few	TRBJ2-3	CASRGATSTDTQYF
TRBV20-1	once	TRBJ1-4	CSAKAGGEKLFF
TRBV6-5	.	TRBJ1-1	CASRDRGITEAFF
TRBV2	.	TRBJ2-7	CASSAYGTASSYEQYF
TRBV7-8	.	TRBJ2-7	CASSLGLAAPQGVQYF
TRBV6-5	few	TRBJ1-2	CASSYGSDRSNGYTF
TRBV24-1	many	TRBJ2-5	CATSDPDSRTSGAQETQYF
TRBV7-9	.	.	CASSLVWEGPYNEQFF
TRBV10-2	many	TRBJ2-7	CASSVLEREGREQYF
TRBV12-3/TRBV12-4	many	TRBJ1-1	CASITVGNTEAFF
TRBV12-5	.	TRBJ1-5	CASGTTGDGYRNQPQHF
TRBV19	.	TRBJ1-1	CASTPGPGSLMNTEAFF
TRBV12-3/TRBV12-4	.	TRBJ1-5	CASNLGQGYNQPQHF
TRBV29-1	few	TRBJ2-2	CSGRQGYTGELFF
TRBV5-1	many	TRBJ2-2	CASSWGGTAVTGELFF
TRBV7-2	.	TRBJ1-6	CARAIGQGHSPLHF
TRBV7-9	.	TRBJ2-7	CASSLFGGEYSYEQYF
TRBV4-2	many	TRBJ2-5	CASGRRSETQYF
TRBV12-3/TRBV12-4	.	TRBJ2-5	CASSLAGQGGLETQYF
TRBV29-1	many	TRBJ1-2	CSVEVGGGTGYTF
TRBV19	.	TRBJ1-1	CASSVYWGGYNEQFF
TRBV19	.	.	CASTWTSGSGEQFF
TRBV7-8	many	TRBJ1-2	CASSRKGGLEGYTF
TRBV10-3	many	TRBJ1-3	CAITVAADRVGNTIYF
TRBV7-9	.	TRBJ1-3	CASSFRGPESGNTIYF
TRBV6-6	once	TRBJ2-5	CASSNPIAGLKETQYF
TRBV20-1	many	TRBJ2-5	CSARLGQETQYF
TRBV24-1	.	TRBJ2-7	CATSDLRSYEQYF
TRBV6-1	once	TRBJ1-2	CASSPTSLGYTF
TRBV12-3/TRBV12-4	many	TRBJ2-7	CASSPRTGGGEQYF
TRBV7-2	many	TRBJ1-1	CASTRDTEDTEAFF
TRBV3-1	many	TRBJ2-2	CASTQRRANTGELFF
TRBV2	few	TRBJ1-4	CASSFSGQGSEKLFF
TRBV2	.	TRBJ1-1	CASPRGLAGGFRGNTEAFF
TRBV9	once	TRBJ2-1	CASSVGDSPYWDNEQFF
TRBV5-1	many	TRBJ1-2	CASSKTSSNYGYTF
TRBV24-1	.	TRBJ2-7	CATSEGQGVYEQYF
TRBV9	many	TRBJ1-5	CASSVGRDQPQHF
TRBV20-1	few	TRBJ2-5	CSAGALGRETQYF